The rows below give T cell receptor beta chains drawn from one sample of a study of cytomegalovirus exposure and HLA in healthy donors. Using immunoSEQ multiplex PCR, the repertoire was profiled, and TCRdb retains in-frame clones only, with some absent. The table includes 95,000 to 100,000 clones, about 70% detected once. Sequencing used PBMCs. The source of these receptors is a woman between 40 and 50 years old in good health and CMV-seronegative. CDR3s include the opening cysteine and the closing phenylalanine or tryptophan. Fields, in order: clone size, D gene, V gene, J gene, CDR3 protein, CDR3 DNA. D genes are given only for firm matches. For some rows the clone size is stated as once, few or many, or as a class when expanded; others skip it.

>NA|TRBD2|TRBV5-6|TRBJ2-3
CASSDLAGGFYSTDTQYF
TGTGCCAGCAGCGATCTAGCGGGGGGCTTTTATAGCACAGATACGCAGTATTTT
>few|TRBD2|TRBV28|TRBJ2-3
CASTLGASGGEDTQYF
TGTGCCAGCACTCTAGGGGCTAGCGGGGGGGAAGATACGCAGTATTTT
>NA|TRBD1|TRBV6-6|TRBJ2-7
CASRSQGNYEQYF
TGTGCCAGCAGATCACAGGGGAACTACGAGCAGTACTTC
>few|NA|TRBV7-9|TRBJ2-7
CSSSLVDTYEQYF
TGTTCCAGCAGCTTAGTAGATACCTACGAGCAGTACTTC
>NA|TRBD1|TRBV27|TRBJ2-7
CASSGQGYEQYF
TGTGCCAGCAGTGGACAGGGGTACGAGCAGTACTTC
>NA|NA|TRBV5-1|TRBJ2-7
CASSLESGVDEQYF
TGCGCCAGCAGCTTGGAGTCAGGGGTAGACGAGCAGTACTTC
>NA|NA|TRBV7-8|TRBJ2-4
CASTPNGSAKAKNIQYF
TGTGCCAGCACCCCAAATGGTAGCGCCAAGGCCAAAAACATTCAGTACTTC
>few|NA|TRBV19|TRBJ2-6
CASSPVRSGANVLTF
TGTGCCAGTAGTCCGGTCCGCTCTGGGGCCAACGTCCTGACTTTC
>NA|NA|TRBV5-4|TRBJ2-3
CASSLEGGSTDTQYF
TGTGCCAGCAGCCTTGAGGGGGGGAGCACAGATACGCAGTATTTT
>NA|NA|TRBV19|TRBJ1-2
CASTSGVYGYTF
TGTGCCAGTACGTCAGGGGTCTATGGCTACACCTTC
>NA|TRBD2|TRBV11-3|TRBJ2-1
CASSSRGGNNEQFF
TGTGCCAGCAGCTCGCGGGGGGGTAACAATGAGCAGTTCTTC
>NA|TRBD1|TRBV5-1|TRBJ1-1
CASSRDSANTEAFF
TGCGCCAGCAGTCGGGACAGCGCGAACACTGAAGCTTTCTTT
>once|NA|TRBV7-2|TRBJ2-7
CASSLVGGSYEQYF
TGTGCCAGCAGCTTAGTGGGGGGCTCCTACGAGCAGTACTTC
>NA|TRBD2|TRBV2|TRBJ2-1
CASSALAGYNEQFF
TGTGCCAGCAGTGCACTAGCGGGCTACAATGAGCAGTTCTTC
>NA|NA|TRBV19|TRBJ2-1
CASSTLGGEQFF
TGTGCCAGTAGTACCCTAGGGGGTGAGCAGTTCTTC
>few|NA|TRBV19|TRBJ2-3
CASSIASALTDTQYF
TGTGCCAGTAGTATAGCTAGCGCCCTAACAGATACGCAGTATTTT
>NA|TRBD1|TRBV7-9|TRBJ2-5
CASSPGRDRGVGETQYF
TGTGCCAGCAGCCCGGGACGGGACAGGGGAGTAGGAGAGACCCAGTACTTC
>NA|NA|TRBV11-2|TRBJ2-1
CASSLGGGQFF
TGTGCCAGCAGCTTAGGAGGGGGGCAGTTCTTC
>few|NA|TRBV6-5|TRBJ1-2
CASSYSAPNYGYTF
TGTGCCAGCAGTTACTCGGCACCGAACTATGGCTACACCTTC
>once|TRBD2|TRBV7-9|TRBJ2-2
CASSPRLAGIPTGELFF
TGTGCCAGCAGCCCACGACTAGCGGGAATCCCCACCGGGGAGCTGTTTTTT
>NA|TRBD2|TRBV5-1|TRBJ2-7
CASSSSGTSFYEQYF
TGCGCCAGCAGCTCGTCCGGGACTAGTTTCTACGAGCAGTACTTC
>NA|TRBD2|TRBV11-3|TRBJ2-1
CASSSKREGRSEQFF
TGTGCCAGCAGTTCCAAGCGGGAGGGCCGGAGCGAGCAGTTCTTC
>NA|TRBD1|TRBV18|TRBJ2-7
CASSPDRGLSDEQYF
TGTGCCAGCTCCCCCGACAGGGGGCTTTCCGACGAGCAGTACTTC
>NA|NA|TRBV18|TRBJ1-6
CASSPPGSNSPLHF
TGTGCCAGCTCACCCCCGGGGTCTAATTCACCCCTCCACTTT
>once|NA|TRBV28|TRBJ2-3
CASRTPVDTQYF
TGTGCCAGCAGGACACCCGTCGATACGCAGTATTTT
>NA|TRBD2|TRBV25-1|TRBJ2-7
CASSATSGRYEQYF
TGTGCCAGCAGTGCCACTAGCGGGAGGTACGAGCAGTACTTC
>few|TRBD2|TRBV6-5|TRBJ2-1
CASKLAGSNNEQFF
TGTGCCAGCAAACTAGCGGGTTCAAACAATGAGCAGTTCTTC
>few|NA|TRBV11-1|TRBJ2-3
CASSLDSRTDTQYF
TGTGCCAGCAGCTTAGACAGCCGCACAGATACGCAGTATTTT
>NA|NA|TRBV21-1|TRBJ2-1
CARRGAAGGAISYNEQFF
TGTGCCAGGAGGGGGGCAGCGGGAGGGGCCATATCCTACAATGAGCAGTTCTTC
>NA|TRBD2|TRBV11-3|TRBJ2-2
CASSSRPSSGGPTGELFF
TGTGCCAGCAGCTCCCGACCGTCTAGCGGGGGCCCCACCGGGGAGCTGTTTTTT
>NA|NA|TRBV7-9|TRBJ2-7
CASSFGQRLYEQYF
TGTGCCAGCAGCTTCGGACAGCGCCTCTACGAGCAGTACTTC
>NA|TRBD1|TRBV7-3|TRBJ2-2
CASSRIQGTGELFF
TGTGCCAGCAGCAGAATACAGGGGACCGGGGAGCTGTTTTTT
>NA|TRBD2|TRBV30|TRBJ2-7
CAWTSGSREQYF
TGTGCATGGACTAGCGGTAGTCGGGAGCAGTACTTC
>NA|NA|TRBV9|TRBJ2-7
CASSTQVGQKYEQYF
TGTGCCAGCAGCACCCAAGTCGGACAGAAGTACGAGCAGTACTTC
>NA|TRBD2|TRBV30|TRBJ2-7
CAWRRRAGGYEQYF
TGTGCCTGGAGACGACGGGCGGGAGGGTACGAGCAGTACTTC